Listed here are 6 T cell receptor beta chains from one sample, sequenced in a study of blood T cell repertoires in COVID-19. Generated by immunoSEQ multiplex PCR, the TCRdb table keeps only in-frame clones and is missing some. The data contain roughly 14,000 clones, approximately 80% of them singletons. The sequenced material came from peripheral blood. The receptor source for this set is a woman aged 45-59 years with active or convalescent COVID-19.

V is TRBV4-1 and J is TRBJ1-2; 8 nucleotides agree with TRBD1. Germline V gene sequence: CDR1 MGHRA, CDR2 YSYEKL. The ends lost 3 bases at V and 8 bases at J; junction bases unmatched: 8. CDR3 length: 14 amino acids. CDR3 DNA: TGCGCCAGCAGCCACCAGACAGGGGTGGAGGGCTACACCTTC. It codes for CASSHQTGVEGYTF.

This rearrangement joins TRBV28 to TRBJ1-1; D is perhaps TRBD1 (5 bases). The ends were cut back, 3 bases at V and 8 bases at J, with 7 bases in the middle. This CDR3 spans 11 amino acids. Germline CDR1 is MDHEN and CDR2 is SYDVKM. CDR3 nucleotide sequence: TGTGCCAGCAGTTTTCGACAGGAAGCTTTCTTT. It encodes CASSFRQEAFF. Full variable domain (outside the CDR3, taken from reference TRBV28 and TRBJ1-1): DVKVTQSSRYLVKRTGEKVFLECVQDMDHENMFWYRQDPGLGLRLIYFSYDVKMKEKGDIPEGYSVSREKKERFSLILESASTNQTSMYLCASSFRQEAFFGQGTRLTVV.

J is TRBJ2-2 and V is TRBV9, with D possibly being TRBD1 (6 bases). This CDR3 spans 17 amino acids. Germline CDR1 reads SGDLS; CDR2 reads YYNGEE. The V and J ends lost 5 bases and 7 bases respectively, with 24 bases between them. The CDR3 loop is CASRRGGQGPRVGELFF. CDR3 nucleotides: TGTGCCAGCAGACGGGGCGGGCAGGGGCCCCGGGTCGGGGAGCTGTTTTTT.

This rearrangement joins TRBV19 to TRBJ2-2; tentative D call: TRBD1 (6 bases). Between the trimmed V and J ends, which lost 7 bases and 3 bases, there was a span of 12 bases. CDR1 is LNHDA, CDR2 SQIVND, per germline (reference sequence). The CDR3 consists of 14 residues. The CDR3 DNA reads as TGTGCCAGTACTCCCACAGGGTACACCGGGGAGCTGTTTTTT. This sequence encodes CASTPTGYTGELFF.

This chain connects TRBV5-5 to TRBJ1-4; 8 nucleotides line up with TRBD1. Per germline, CDR1 SGHKS and CDR2 YYEKEE (reference sequence). The CDR3 length is 15 residues. Germline trimming cut 0 bases from V and 6 bases from J; bases unmatched to any gene: 4. CDR3 nucleotide sequence: TGTGCCAGCAGCTTGGGGCAGGGGGCCGATGAAAAACTGTTTTTT. Its protein product is CASSLGQGADEKLFF.

The chain employs TRBV20-1 and TRBJ2-7, with unresolved D. The V and J ends lost 0 bases and 6 bases respectively, with 6 bases between them. CDR1 is DFQATT and CDR2 is SNEGSKA in the germline V gene (reference sequence). The CDR3 length is 11 residues. The CDR3 region is CSARDASEQYF. In nucleotides, the CDR3 is TGCAGTGCTAGAGATGCCAGCGAGCAGTACTTC.